The source of this TCR beta chain is a study of blood T cells in healthy people across ages. This CDR3 comprises 16 residues. The germline V and J ends were trimmed by 5 bases and 1 base, with 17 bases remaining between them. Germline CDR1 is SNHLY and CDR2 is FYNNEI. A second PCR, run for about 7 to 11 cycles, used a sample-barcoded 5' primer plus a J-beta primer mix. Each cDNA molecule was tagged by a template-switch adaptor with 12 random nucleotides. One entry per CDR3 protein results from TCRdb running MiXCR on the 5' RACE reads. Of 1.5 million to 2 million distinct CDR3 sequences detected, 28% appear once; the ten largest clones hold around 7.7%.

Sequences were obtained from blood. The rearrangement uses TRBV2 and TRBJ1-1, with no clear D. The TCR sequence derives from a young woman in good health. The CDR3 nucleotides are TGTGCCAGCAGTTCCAGTGCCTTCCGCCGGAACACTGAAGCTTTCTTT. It is translated as CASSSSAFRRNTEAFF.